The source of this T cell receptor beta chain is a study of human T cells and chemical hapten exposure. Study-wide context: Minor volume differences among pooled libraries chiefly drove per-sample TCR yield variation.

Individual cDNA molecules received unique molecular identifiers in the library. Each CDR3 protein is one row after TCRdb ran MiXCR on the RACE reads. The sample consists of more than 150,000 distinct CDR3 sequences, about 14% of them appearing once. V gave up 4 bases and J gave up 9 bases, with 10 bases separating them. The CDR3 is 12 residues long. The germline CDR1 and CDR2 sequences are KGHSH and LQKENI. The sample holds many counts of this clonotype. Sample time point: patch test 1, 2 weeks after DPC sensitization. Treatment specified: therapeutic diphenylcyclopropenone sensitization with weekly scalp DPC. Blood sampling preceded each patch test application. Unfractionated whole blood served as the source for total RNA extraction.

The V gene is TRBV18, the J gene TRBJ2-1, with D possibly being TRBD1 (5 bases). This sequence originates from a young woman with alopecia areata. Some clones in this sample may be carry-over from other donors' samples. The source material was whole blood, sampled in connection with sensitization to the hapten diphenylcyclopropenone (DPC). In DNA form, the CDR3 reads TGTGCCAGCTCACTCAGGGTTAGTGAGCAGTTCTTC. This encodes CASSLRVSEQFF.